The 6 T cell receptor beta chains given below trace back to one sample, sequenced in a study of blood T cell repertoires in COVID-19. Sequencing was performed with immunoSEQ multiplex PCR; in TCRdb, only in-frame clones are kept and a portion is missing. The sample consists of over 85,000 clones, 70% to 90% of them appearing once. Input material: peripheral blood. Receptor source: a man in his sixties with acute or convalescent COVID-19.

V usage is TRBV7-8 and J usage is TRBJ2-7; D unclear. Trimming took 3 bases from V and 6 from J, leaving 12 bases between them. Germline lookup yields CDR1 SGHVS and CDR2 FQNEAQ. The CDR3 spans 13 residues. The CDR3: CASSFLIGAEQYF. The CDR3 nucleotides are TGTGCCAGCAGCTTTTTGATTGGAGCCGAGCAGTACTTC. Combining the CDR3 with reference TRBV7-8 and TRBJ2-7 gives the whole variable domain GAGVSQSPRYKVAKRGQDVALRCDPISGHVSLFWYQQALGQGPEFLTYFQNEAQLDKSGLPSDRFFAERPEGSVSTLKIQRTQQEDSAVYLCASSFLIGAEQYFGPGTRLTVT.

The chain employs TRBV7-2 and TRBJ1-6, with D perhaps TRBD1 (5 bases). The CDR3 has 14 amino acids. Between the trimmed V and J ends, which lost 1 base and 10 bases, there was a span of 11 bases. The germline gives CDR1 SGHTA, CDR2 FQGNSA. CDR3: CASSLGGAWSPLHF. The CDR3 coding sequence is TGTGCCAGCAGCTTAGGTGGGGCGTGGTCACCCCTCCACTTT. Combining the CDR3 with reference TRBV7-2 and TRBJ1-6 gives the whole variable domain GAGVSQSPSNKVTEKGKDVELRCDPISGHTALYWYRQSLGQGLEFLIYFQGNSAPDKSGLPSDRFSAERTGGSVSTLTIQRTQQEDSAVYLCASSLGGAWSPLHFGNGTRLTVT.

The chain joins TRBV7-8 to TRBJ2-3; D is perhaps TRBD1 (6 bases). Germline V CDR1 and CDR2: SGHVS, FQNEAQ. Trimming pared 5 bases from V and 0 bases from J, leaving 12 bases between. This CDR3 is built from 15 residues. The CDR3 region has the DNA TGTGCCAGCAGCCGTATGGGGGCCAGCACAGATACGCAGTATTTT. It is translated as CASSRMGASTDTQYF.

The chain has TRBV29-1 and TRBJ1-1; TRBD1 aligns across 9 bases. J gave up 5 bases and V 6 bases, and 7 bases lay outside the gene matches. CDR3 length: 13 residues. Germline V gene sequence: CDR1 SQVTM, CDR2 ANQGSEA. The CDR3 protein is CSVGTGLGTEAFF. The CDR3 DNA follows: TGCAGCGTGGGGACAGGGTTGGGAACTGAAGCTTTCTTT. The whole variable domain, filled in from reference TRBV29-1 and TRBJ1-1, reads SAVISQKPSRDICQRGTSLTIQCQVDSQVTMMFWYRQQPGQSLTLIATANQGSEATYESGFVIDKFPISRPNLTFSTLTVSNMSPEDSSIYLCSVGTGLGTEAFFGQGTRLTVV.

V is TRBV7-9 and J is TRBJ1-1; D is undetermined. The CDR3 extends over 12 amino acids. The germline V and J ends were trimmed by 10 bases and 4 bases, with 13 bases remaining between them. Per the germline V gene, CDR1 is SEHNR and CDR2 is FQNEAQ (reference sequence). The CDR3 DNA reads TGTGCCACCGATTTGGGAGGCACTGAAGCTTTCTTT. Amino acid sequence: CATDLGGTEAFF.

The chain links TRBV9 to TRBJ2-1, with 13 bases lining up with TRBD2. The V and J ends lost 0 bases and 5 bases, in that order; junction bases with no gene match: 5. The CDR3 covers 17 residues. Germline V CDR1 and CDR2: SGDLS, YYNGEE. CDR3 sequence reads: CASSVGLAGGNDNEQFF. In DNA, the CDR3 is TGTGCCAGCAGCGTAGGACTAGCGGGGGGCAACGACAATGAGCAGTTCTTC.